This record concerns one TCR beta chain sequence. Antigen unknown. The entry originates in a study of immune cell composition in non-small cell lung cancer. Whole-study results and caveats: Approximately 79% of squamous and under 35% of adenocarcinoma cases had tumour-associated clones >0.5%. Lung adenocarcinomas had lower top 10 clone scores and clonality than squamous tumours.

Sequencing was performed with immunoSEQ multiplex PCR; in TCRdb, only in-frame clones are kept and a portion is missing. This table holds almost 4,000 clones, over 65% found once. Genomic DNA came from frozen unsorted single-cell suspensions. This CDR3 has 22 amino acids. The specimen sequenced was lung tumor tissue. The chain carries TRBV21-1 and TRBJ2-7; no DNA check was done on the table's D call, TRBD2. TRBV21-1 is marked as a pseudogene. The sequence was collected from a human donor with non-small cell lung cancer. This CDR3 is CASSKKGRLDIFLAGGPYEQYF. The DNA of the CDR3 is TGTGCCAGCAGCAAAAAAGGGCGGCTTGATATCTTTTTAGCGGGGGGACCCTACGAGCAGTACTTC.